Included here is one TCR beta chain sequence, with context. The source of the sample is a study of identical twins. A single record per CDR3 protein comes from TCRdb applying MiXCR to the 5' RACE reads. The data hold approximately 500,000 distinct CDR3 sequences, with 24% observed a single time. V dropped 1 base and J dropped 6 bases, with 19 bases sitting between them. The CDR3 has 16 residues. The V gene's germline CDR1 is SGHRS and CDR2 YFSETQ. This sample was shared with a second study, whose subject was T cells expressing NK-cell markers. Per that paper: Of the CD8+ T cell pool in roughly 6 donors, roughly 1.0-8% was accounted for by dominant NKG2C+ clonotypes.

The chain recombines TRBV5-1 with TRBJ1-1, with D unresolved. This clonotype originated in a woman under 30 in good health. Sample: CD4+ T cells sorted from blood. As DNA, the CDR3 is TGCGCCAGCAGCTTGTTAATTCAGCCCGACGATGCTGAAGCTTTCTTT. Translation gives CASSLLIQPDDAEAFF.